This note documents a single T cell receptor beta chain sequence. Germline CDR1 KGHSH, CDR2 LQKENI. The CDR3 covers 17 residues. V was cut by 2 bases and J by 0 bases, with 11 bases left in between. This sample was taken from a study of control samples from healthy donors and cancer patients. Using immunoSEQ multiplex PCR, the repertoire was profiled, and TCRdb retains in-frame clones only, with some absent. The sample has 120,000 or so clones; 70% to 90% are singletons. The receptor was isolated from an older woman with lung cancer. The rearrangement uses TRBV18 and TRBJ2-6; D perhaps matches TRBD2 (5 bases). Sequencing was performed on PBMCs. DNA for the CDR3: TGTGCCAGCTCACCATTCGGGGTAGACTCTGGGGCCAACGTCCTGACTTTC. Translated: CASSPFGVDSGANVLTF.